This entry features one TCR beta chain sequence. Its specific antigen is unknown. Per-base quality was not reported, and no clone a single base away is much larger than it. The collaborating institutions used their own protocols to collect whole blood in K2EDTA tubes. For TCRbeta analysis, collaborators shipped samples in one of three forms: frozen whole blood, isolated PBMCs, or DNA extracted from either of those sample types. The record originates from a study of blood T cell repertoires in COVID-19 (dated by TCRdb to 2019 to 2021). Concerning the study at large: Samples from collaborators originated in the United States, Italy and Spain and spanned both the acute and convalescent phases of COVID-19. The material from the prospective study consisted of cDNA or gDNA derived from T cells, B-cell-depleted T cells, or PBMCs. Subjects who had been exposed to COVID-19, were actively infected with it, or had recovered from it provided the deeply sampled blood TCRbeta repertoires that made up the dataset. The repertoires were released in a freely available public database meant as a resource for research on the immune response to SARS-CoV-2. Samples came from the ongoing ImmuneRACE study (first 160 participants) plus 1,254 subjects from 6 global collaborators. The sample metadata nearly always contained a de-identified subject ID, COVID-19 status, age in years and sex. Where available, HLA class I and class II types were taken from metadata supplied by the sample provider and were not determined by assay-based typing. The paper's findings and limits, for the study overall: Clinical and demographic metadata were provided uncurated, with the amount varying by source and participant.

TCRbeta CDR3 regions were amplified from genomic DNA by means of the immunoSEQ Assay, a bias-controlled multiplex PCR. From the authors' description of their analysis: The number of nucleated cells in each sample was estimated by amplification of reference gene primers within the assay. Sequence reads were collapsed and filtered to measure the absolute abundance of every unique TCRbeta CDR3 rearrangement. For each sample, productive Simpson clonality was calculated as the square root of Simpson's diversity index across productive rearrangements. TCRdb retrieved this table from immuneACCESS and kept in-frame rearrangements only. Not all clones are present; in checked studies, unresolved V genes account for under half, and no reason is known for the remainder. That table is the source of V, J and clone size, and D and trimming were worked out from the DNA. The sample table lists over 75,000 clones, about 83% of them with a count of one. Of the sample, about 25% is held by the ten largest clones.

Cut back by 3 bases and 3 bases, the V and J ends lie 8 bases apart. The CDR3 runs 13 amino acids, cysteine and phenylalanine included. Only CDR3 DNA is held: 39 bases, read in frame from base 1. The source is a human donor in a cohort sampled during active COVID-19. The sequence is built from TRBV12-3 or TRBV12-4 and TRBJ1-1; the D gene lacks a confident call. The sequenced sample consisted of peripheral blood. At the DNA level, the sequence is TGTGCCAGCAGTTTGGAAGCGGACACTGAAGCTTTCTTT. Translated, it reads CASSLEADTEAFF.